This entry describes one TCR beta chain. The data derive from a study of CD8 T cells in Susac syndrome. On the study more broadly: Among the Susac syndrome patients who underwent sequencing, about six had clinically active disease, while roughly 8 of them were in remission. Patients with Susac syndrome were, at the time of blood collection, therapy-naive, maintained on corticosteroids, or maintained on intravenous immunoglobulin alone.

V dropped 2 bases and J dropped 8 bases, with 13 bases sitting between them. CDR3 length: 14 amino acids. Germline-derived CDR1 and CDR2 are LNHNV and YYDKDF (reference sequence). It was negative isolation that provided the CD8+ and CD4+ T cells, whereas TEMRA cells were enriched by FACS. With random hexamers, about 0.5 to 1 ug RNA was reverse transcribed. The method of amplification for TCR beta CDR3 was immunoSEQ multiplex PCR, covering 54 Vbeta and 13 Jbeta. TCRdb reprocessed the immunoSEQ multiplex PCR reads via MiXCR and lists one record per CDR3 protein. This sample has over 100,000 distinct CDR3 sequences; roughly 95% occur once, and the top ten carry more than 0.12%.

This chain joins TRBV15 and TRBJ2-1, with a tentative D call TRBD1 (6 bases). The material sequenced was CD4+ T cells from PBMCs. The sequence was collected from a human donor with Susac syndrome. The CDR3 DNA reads TGTGCCACCAGCAGACAACAGGGCCGCGATGAGCAGTTCTTC. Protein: CATSRQQGRDEQFF.